The next 11 T cell receptor beta chains were all read from a single sample in a study of blood T cell repertoires in COVID-19. The assay was immunoSEQ multiplex PCR, and TCRdb's table has in-frame clones only and misses some. The repertoire holds roughly 80,000 clones, with around nine tenths as singletons. Sequenced sample: peripheral blood. The source of these receptors is a woman aged 60-70 years with acute or convalescent COVID-19.

V usage is TRBV29-1 and J usage is TRBJ1-1; unclear D gene. V was cut by 1 base and J by 10 bases, with 13 bases left in between. The length of the CDR3 is 12 residues. The germline CDR1 and CDR2 sequences are SQVTM and ANQGSEA. The CDR3 DNA reads TGCAGCGTTGAAGGTGGTAGTCGGAGAGCTTTCTTT. Translated: CSVEGGSRRAFF.

The chain has TRBV6-2 or TRBV6-3 and TRBJ1-1, with D uncertain. V lost 5 bases, J lost 1 base, and 8 bases lay in between. This CDR3 has 13 residues. Germline loops: CDR1 MNHEY, CDR2 SVGEGT. CDR3 nucleotide sequence: TGTGCCAGCAGTCTTCGAGCGAACACTGAAGCTTTCTTT. Its translation is CASSLRANTEAFF.

CDR3 sequence (DNA): TGTGCCAGCAGTTACAGGGTTGCGGGGGAGCTGTTTTTT. As protein: CASSYRVAGELFF. V and J are TRBV27 and TRBJ2-2; TRBD1 is a possible D gene (6 bases). Germline V gene lookup returns CDR1 MNHEY and CDR2 SMNVEV (reference sequence). This CDR3 contains 13 residues. Trimming took off 4 bases at V and 8 bases at J, with 11 bases between the two ends.

The chain carries TRBV7-2 and TRBJ1-2; D is ambiguous. CDR1 is SGHTA, CDR2 FQGNSA, per germline. The CDR3 is 15 residues long. V lost 1 base and J lost 5, with 14 bases in between. CDR3 in DNA: TGTGCCAGCAGCTTAGGTTACTCGAACGAATATGGCTACACCTTC. Translating it yields CASSLGYSNEYGYTF.

V usage is TRBV10-3 and J usage is TRBJ1-2, with D uncertain. The CDR3 consists of 14 residues. The germline CDR1 and CDR2 sequences are ENHRY and SYGVKD. V lost 0 bases to trimming and J lost 2 bases, with 7 bases between them. CDR3 loop: CAISESGRNYGYTF. CDR3 bases: TGTGCCATCAGTGAGTCTGGCAGAAACTATGGCTACACCTTC.

The V call is TRBV5-6, the J call TRBJ1-1; no clear D gene. Germline CDR1 reads SGHDT; CDR2 reads YYEEEE. This CDR3 has 13 amino acids. The V end was cut by 0 bases, the J end by 11 bases, with 14 bases between. The CDR3 DNA sequence: TGTGCCAGCAGCTTGGCCGGGTCCTTTGCGGCTTTCTTT. Protein sequence: CASSLAGSFAAFF.

The chain combines TRBV28 with TRBJ1-5; no definite D call. CDR1 and CDR2 (germline): MDHEN, SYDVKM. The V gene lost 2 bases and the J gene lost 9 bases, with 11 bases spanning the gap. CDR3 length: 13 residues. CDR3 loop: CASSLRAARPQHF. The CDR3 DNA sequence: TGTGCCAGCAGTTTAAGAGCCGCTCGGCCCCAGCATTTT.

This chain links TRBV5-1 with TRBJ2-7, with TRBD2 identical over 9 bases. The junction had 8 bases not matched to a gene; V was cut back by 2 bases and J by 5 bases. This CDR3 has 15 residues. Germline V gene lookup returns CDR1 SGHRS and CDR2 YFSETQ. The CDR3: CASSFSGSPGDEQYF. The DNA of the CDR3 is TGCGCCAGCAGCTTTAGCGGGAGCCCCGGGGACGAGCAGTACTTC.

Only one count was recorded for this clone. The genes are TRBV28 and TRBJ1-2; D call uncertain. CDR3 size: 15 residues. CDR1 is MDHEN and CDR2 is SYDVKM in the germline V gene. V was trimmed by 6 bases and J by 4 bases, leaving 18 bases between them. CDR3 in DNA: TGTGCCAGCAGCCCCGCTCAACCCGAGATCTATGGCTACACCTTC. Residues: CASSPAQPEIYGYTF.

The chain links TRBV5-1 to TRBJ2-3; TRBD1 agrees at 7 bases. Trimming at V came to 4 bases and at J to 0 bases, leaving 8 bases not matched to a gene. The CDR3 extends over 16 amino acids. Germline V CDR1 and CDR2: SGHRS, YFSETQ. The CDR3 DNA follows: TGCGCCAGCAGCAGCCAAGGGACAGACAGCACAGATACGCAGTATTTT. Protein product: CASSSQGTDSTDTQYF.

This clone was recorded a few times. The chain is built from TRBV6-2 or TRBV6-3 and TRBJ2-7, with TRBD2 matching over 10 bases. V trimming: 2 bases; J trimming: 0 bases; junction bases outside the gene matches: 7. CDR3 size: 17 residues. Germline V lookup: CDR1 MNHEY, CDR2 SVGEGT. The DNA of the CDR3 is TGTGCCAGCAGTTACGGGGGTACTAGCGGGATCTCCTACGAGCAGTACTTC. Translation: CASSYGGTSGISYEQYF.